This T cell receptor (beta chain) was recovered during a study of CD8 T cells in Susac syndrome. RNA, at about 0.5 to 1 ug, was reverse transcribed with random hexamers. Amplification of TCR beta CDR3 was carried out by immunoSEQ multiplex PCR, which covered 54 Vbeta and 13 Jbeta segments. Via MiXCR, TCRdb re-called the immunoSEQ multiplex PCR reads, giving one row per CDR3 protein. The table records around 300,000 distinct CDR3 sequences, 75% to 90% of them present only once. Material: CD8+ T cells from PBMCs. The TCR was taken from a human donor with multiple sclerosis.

The CDR3 is CSARNRETSADTQYF. The CDR3 DNA sequence: TGCAGTGCTAGGAATCGAGAGACTAGCGCAGATACGCAGTATTTT. This chain uses TRBV20-1 with TRBJ2-3, with TRBD2 matching over 8 bases. V trimming: 3 bases; J trimming: 4 bases; junction bases outside the gene matches: 9. This CDR3 region has 15 residues. Germline-derived CDR1 and CDR2 are DFQATT and SNEGSKA (reference sequence).